This TCR beta chain emerged from a study of metastatic and nonmetastatic thyroid tumors. Study in general: The comparison covered peripheral blood and tumor or nodule tissue in malignant and benign thyroid patients. Findings of the study overall: As reported, TCR beta diversity in blood and tumor was significantly higher in malignant thyroid tumors than in benign nodules.

Between the trimmed V and J ends, which lost 5 bases and 0 bases, there was a span of 8 bases. The CDR3 is 13 amino acids. From germline, CDR1 is LNHDA and CDR2 SQIVND (reference sequence). Original processing notes: Researchers built a distant-metastasis classifier for papillary thyroid cancer that drew on CDR3 differences across clinicopathological groups. TCRdb reanalyzed the PCR reads via MiXCR. TCRdb's processing, not the authors', yielded these V and J calls. Of approximately 24,000 clones detected, 15% appear once; the ten largest clones hold 3% to 4%. The table lists this clone with a few counts. Its specificity is unknown. The entire patient cohort was treatment-naive prior to thyroid surgery.

V gene TRBV19 combines with J gene TRBJ2-7, with D hard to call. The sample comprised blood. The receptor was isolated from a female donor with papillary thyroid cancer or a benign thyroid nodule (not recorded which). Some clones in this sample may be carry-over from other donors' samples. CDR3 sequence reads: CASSVSISYEQYF. CDR3 nucleotide sequence: TGTGCCAGTAGTGTGAGTATCTCCTACGAGCAGTACTTC.